This T cell receptor (beta chain) comes out of a study of blood T cell repertoires in COVID-19. Study details: The United States, Italy and Spain provided the acute and convalescent COVID-19 samples. T cells, B-cell-depleted T cells, or PBMCs provided the cDNA or gDNA that served as material.

Authors' processing steps: By means of reference gene primer amplification, nucleated cell counts were estimated. Here immunoSEQ multiplex PCR was the method, and the copy in TCRdb shows in-frame clones only, minus some. V and J calls and clone size are copied from that table; D and trimming were computed from the DNA. The sample yields 100,000 or so clones, approximately 84% seen once. This CDR3 contains 16 residues. The V and J ends lost 1 base and 1 base respectively, with 13 bases between them. The germline V gene has CDR1 MGHRA and CDR2 YSYEKL. This sequence originates from a woman between 55 and 75 years old with acute or convalescent COVID-19. This chain connects TRBV4-1 to TRBJ1-2; D is unclear. Sequences were obtained from peripheral blood. CDR3 loop: CASSQGAGSDNYGYTF. The DNA of the CDR3 is TGCGCCAGCAGCCAAGGGGCCGGCTCGGATAACTATGGCTACACCTTC.